Reported below is one T cell receptor (beta chain). MiXCR, run by TCRdb on the RT-PCR reads, gives a single entry per CDR3 protein. Of more than 550,000 distinct CDR3 sequences in the sample, approximately 14% were seen once. The source of this sequence is a female donor in good health, serving as a healthy control. Sample: memory CD4+ T cells from blood.

As DNA, the CDR3 is TGCGCCAGCAGCAACACGGCAGGGTTGGAAGGTGATGGCTACACCTTC. Its protein is CASSNTAGLEGDGYTF. This sequence joins TRBV5-1 and TRBJ1-2; a possible D gene is TRBD1 (5 bases). The CDR3 consists of 16 residues. The V end lost 4 bases, the J end lost 6 bases, and 22 bases lay between the germline ends. Germline lookup yields CDR1 SGHRS and CDR2 YFSETQ.